Below are 2 T cell receptor beta chains sequenced from a single sample in a study. TCRdb redid the calling of the 5' RACE reads with MiXCR, one entry per CDR3 protein. The sample lists tens of thousands of distinct CDR3 sequences; 30% were seen once. Specimen: tumor-infiltrating memory CD4+ T cells sorted from the breast tumor. Subset indicated: memory CD4+ T cells, CD4+CD45RO+CD25-. The receptors were sampled from a female donor with breast cancer.

Details on this clonotype: One end of the junction varies from germline; a read error may be responsible. The chain employs TRBV3-1 and TRBJ1-6; D is uncertain. Germline V gene data show CDR1 as LGHDT and CDR2 as YNNKEL (reference sequence). This CDR3 comprises 8 residues. The CDR3 reads CAEDPFIF. For the CDR3, the DNA is TGTGCCGAGGACCCCTTCATTTTT.

This clonotype was detected only a few times. The chain is built from TRBV12-3 or TRBV12-4 and TRBJ1-1; TRBD1 aligns across 7 bases. Unmatched junction bases numbered 24, after V lost 8 bases and J lost 3 bases. CDR3 size: 19 residues. The DNA for the CDR3 is TGTGCCAGCTCGAGTGGGAATTTCAGGGGGGGGGAAGGAGACACTGAAGCTTTCTTT. Translation: CASSSGNFRGGEGDTEAFF.